This TCR beta chain was observed in a study of T cells in localized non-small cell lung cancer (dated by TCRdb to 2019 to 2021). A note on the overall study: Comparing tumors with uninvolved tumor-adjacent lungs, the study looked at the T cell repertoires of 220 or so patients with early-stage NSCLC. The cohort comprised 236 treatment-naïve NSCLC patients with resected, localized lung tumors. A mean age of around 66 years was recorded for the NSCLC patients, of whom 120 to 150 were male and about a hundred were female. General study outcomes and caveats: Because the study design was exploratory, TCR variables were selected using unadjusted p-values without false-discovery rate correction. A median of roughly 56 of the top 100 tumor clones were detected in paired uninvolved adjacent lung, and around 30 of these tumor clones were also found among the top 100 clones of the paired uninvolved adjacent lung. Longer overall survival was associated with higher T cell density in blood, whereas shorter survival was associated with higher clonality in adjacent lung. Uninvolved tumor-adjacent lung showed the highest T cell clonality, higher than tumor, which suggests more focused antigenic responses in the uninvolved tumor-adjacent lung. Because multi-region sequencing of the tumors was not done, intratumor heterogeneity could not be ruled out.

Note on this clone: Its antigen remains undetermined. Base qualities were left out, and no much larger clone turns up one base away.

The CDR3 runs 14 residues from the cysteine to the phenylalanine. Only CDR3 DNA is held: 42 bases, read in frame from base 1. The germline V gene sets CDR1 to SGHTA and CDR2 to FQGNSA. V ends up 5 bases short and J 6 bases short, with an unmatched junction base count of 4. TCR beta CDR3 regions were sequenced from DNA using the immunoSEQ Assay. In the source study's methods: T cell density was computed as TCR beta template counts normalized to usable DNA estimated by amplifying housekeeping genes. The preseqR package was used to estimate richness by extrapolating to 400,000 templates for PBMC samples and to 120,000 templates for tissue samples. Clonality was defined by subtracting Pielou's evenness from one. Tissue-enriched TCRs were identified by differential abundance testing using productive amino-acid clonotypes, minimum total count 5 and alpha 0.1. Repertoire overlap between compartments was quantified with the Jaccard Index and Morisita Overlap Index. TCR beta CDR3s were clustered by GLIPH together with public tetramer-defined viral CDR3s, and at least three viral sequences plus V-gene enrichment were required for viral motifs. TCRdb's version of the immuneACCESS table is confined to in-frame rearrangements and falls short of the full clone set. An unresolved V gene accounts for under half of the shortfall where checked; the remainder is of unknown origin. V, J and clone size are those of that table, while D and trimming were read from the DNA. For this sample there are tens of thousands of clones; approximately 90% appear just once. Jointly, the top ten make up around 20% of the sample.

At diagnosis, tumor, uninvolved tumor-adjacent lung and peripheral blood were collected and then preserved as a mix of FFPE and fresh-frozen material. For TCR repertoire profiling, blood samples were analyzed in the form of peripheral blood mononuclear cells. This sample comprised peripheral blood, obtained before any cancer treatment. The receptor's source is a man aged 40 to 70 with stage I lung adenocarcinoma. Recombination joined TRBV7-2 with TRBJ1-4; TRBD1 fits 9 bases in the junction. The CDR3: CASSRQGGDEKLFF. In nucleotides, the sequence is TGTGCCAGCAGCCGACAGGGGGGAGATGAAAAACTGTTTTTT. When the CDR3 is completed using the reference TRBV7-2 and TRBJ1-4 genes on either side, the full variable domain is GAGVSQSPSNKVTEKGKDVELRCDPISGHTALYWYRQSLGQGLEFLIYFQGNSAPDKSGLPSDRFSAERTGGSVSTLTIQRTQQEDSAVYLCASSRQGGDEKLFFGSGTQLSVL.